Described below is a single T cell receptor (beta chain) sequence and its context. Its target is unknown. CDR3 length: 15 residues. The method was immunoSEQ multiplex PCR; TCRdb's version includes in-frame clones alone and lacks a portion of them. Of about 8,100 clones in the sample, 65% to 80% are singletons; the top ten hold about 9%. Graft tissue processing released intraepithelial and lamina propria lymphocytes. This record comes from a study of graft-versus-host responses after intestinal transplantation. Study as a whole: Recipients were all induced with anti-thymocyte globulin, then given tacrolimus and steroids for about three years.

Findings and limits, study-wide: Allografts of patients with graft-donor T cell macrochimerism showed high graft-versus-host to host-versus-graft clone ratios. Early declines in HvG clones that occurred post-transplant were associated with peak circulating GvH clone levels. Analysis identified GvH clones in recipient marrow, with some appearing first in ileum or blood.

The chain recombines TRBV7-5 with TRBJ2-1. TRBV7-5 is a recognized pseudogene. Sequencing used ileum tissue, obtained around 440 days after transplant. The receptor was isolated from a human patient who received an intestinal transplant, so some T cells may come from the graft donor. The CDR3 DNA reads as TGTGCCAGCAACGCTAAGGGTGGCTCCTACAATGAGCAGTTCTTC. Residues: CASNAKGGSYNEQFF.